Listed here is a single T cell receptor beta chain. The sample comes from a study of blood T cell repertoires in COVID-19. Here immunoSEQ multiplex PCR was the method, and the copy in TCRdb shows in-frame clones only, minus some. This table holds under 150,000 clones, about 80% found once. The junction had 2 bases not matched to a gene; V was cut back by 6 bases and J by 1 base. The V gene's germline CDR1 is MGHDK and CDR2 SYGVNS. The CDR3 contains 13 residues. The chain links TRBV25-1 to TRBJ1-1; 7 bases agree with TRBD1. This clonotype was sampled from a woman older than 75 with acute or convalescent COVID-19. Sequencing was performed on peripheral blood. CDR3 nucleotides: TGTGCCAGCAGGTGGACAGGGAACACTGAAGCTTTCTTT. It translates to CASRWTGNTEAFF.